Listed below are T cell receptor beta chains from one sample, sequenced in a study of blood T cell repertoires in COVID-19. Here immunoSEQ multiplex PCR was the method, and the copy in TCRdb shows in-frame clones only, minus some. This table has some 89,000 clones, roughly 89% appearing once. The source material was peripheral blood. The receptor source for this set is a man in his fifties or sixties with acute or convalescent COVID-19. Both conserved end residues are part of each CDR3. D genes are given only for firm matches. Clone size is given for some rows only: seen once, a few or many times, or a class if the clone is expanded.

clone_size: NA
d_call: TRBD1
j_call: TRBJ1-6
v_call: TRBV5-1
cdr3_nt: TGCGCCAGCAGCTTGGTTCCGGGACAGGGGGGTTCACCCCTCCACTTT
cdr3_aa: CASSLVPGQGGSPLHF

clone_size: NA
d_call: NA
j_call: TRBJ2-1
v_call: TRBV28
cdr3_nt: TGTGCCAGCAGCAACTACGCGGGAAATGAGCAGTTCTTC
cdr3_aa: CASSNYAGNEQFF

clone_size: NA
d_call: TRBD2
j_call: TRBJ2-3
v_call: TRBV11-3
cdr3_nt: TGTGCCAGCAGCTTGGCGGGGGGGCCGGGCACAGATACGCAGTATTTT
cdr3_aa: CASSLAGGPGTDTQYF

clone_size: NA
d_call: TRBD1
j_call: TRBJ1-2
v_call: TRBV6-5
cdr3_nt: TGTGCCAGCACCGGGACAGGGTCGTGGAGCTACACCTTC
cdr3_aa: CASTGTGSWSYTF

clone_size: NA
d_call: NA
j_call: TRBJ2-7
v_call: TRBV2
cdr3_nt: TGTGCCAGCAGTGAGAAGAGAGGATCCTACGAGCAGTACTTC
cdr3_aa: CASSEKRGSYEQYF

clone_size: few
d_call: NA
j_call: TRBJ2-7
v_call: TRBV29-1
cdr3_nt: TGCAGCGTTGCGCTAGCGAAGTCCTACGAGCAGTACTTC
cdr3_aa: CSVALAKSYEQYF

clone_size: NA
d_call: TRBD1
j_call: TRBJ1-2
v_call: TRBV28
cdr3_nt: TGTGCCAGCAGCCCCCCGACAGGGAATGGCTACACCTTC
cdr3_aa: CASSPPTGNGYTF

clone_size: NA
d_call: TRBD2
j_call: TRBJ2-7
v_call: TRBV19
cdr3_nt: TGTGCCAGTAGTATAGAAGCGGCTAGCGGGAGCTACGAGCAGTACTTC
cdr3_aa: CASSIEAASGSYEQYF

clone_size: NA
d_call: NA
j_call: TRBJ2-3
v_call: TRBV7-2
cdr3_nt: TGTGCCAGCAGCTTCGACAGCTTGGCGGATACGCAGTATTTT
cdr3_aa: CASSFDSLADTQYF

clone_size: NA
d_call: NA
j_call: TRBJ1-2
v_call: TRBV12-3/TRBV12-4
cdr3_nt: TGTGCCAGCACGTTTACAGCCGATCATGGCTACACCTTC
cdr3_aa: CASTFTADHGYTF

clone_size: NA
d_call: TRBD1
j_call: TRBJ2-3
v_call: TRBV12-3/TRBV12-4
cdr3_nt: TGTGCCTGCGGCAGGGGGACCACAGATACGCAGTATTTT
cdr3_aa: CACGRGTTDTQYF